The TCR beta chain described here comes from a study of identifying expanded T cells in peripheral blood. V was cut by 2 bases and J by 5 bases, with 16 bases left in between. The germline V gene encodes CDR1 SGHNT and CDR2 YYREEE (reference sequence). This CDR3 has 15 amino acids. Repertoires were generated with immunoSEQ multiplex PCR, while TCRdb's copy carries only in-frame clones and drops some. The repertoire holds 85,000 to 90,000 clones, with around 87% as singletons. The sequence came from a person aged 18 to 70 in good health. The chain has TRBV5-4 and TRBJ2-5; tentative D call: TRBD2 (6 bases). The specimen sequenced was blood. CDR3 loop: CASSFIIGGRETQYF. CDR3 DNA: TGTGCCAGCAGCTTTATTATCGGGGGAAGGGAGACCCAGTACTTC.